The sample holds a few counts of the clone carrying this TCR beta chain. Its antigen is not known. These data originate in a study of CD8 T cells in ankylosing spondylitis. Notes on the study in general: Seemingly characteristic of ankylosing spondylitis blood was a TCR beta motif consisting of roughly 8 highly homologous variants.

V was cut by 0 bases and J by 5 bases, with 12 bases left in between. CDR3 length: 14 residues. Germline CDR1 is SGHRS and CDR2 is YFSETQ. A single record per CDR3 protein comes from TCRdb applying MiXCR to the 5' RACE reads. The profile shows a few hundred thousand distinct CDR3 sequences, about 18% of them singletons. Sequencing input: blood, either unsorted or a sorted T cell fraction (not recorded which). The TCR was taken from a male donor with ankylosing spondylitis. This chain joins TRBV5-1 and TRBJ2-7, with a tentative D call TRBD1 (5 bases). Here the CDR3 reads CASSLDPGSHEQYF. Here the CDR3 DNA reads TGCGCCAGCAGCTTGGATCCAGGGTCCCACGAGCAGTACTTC.